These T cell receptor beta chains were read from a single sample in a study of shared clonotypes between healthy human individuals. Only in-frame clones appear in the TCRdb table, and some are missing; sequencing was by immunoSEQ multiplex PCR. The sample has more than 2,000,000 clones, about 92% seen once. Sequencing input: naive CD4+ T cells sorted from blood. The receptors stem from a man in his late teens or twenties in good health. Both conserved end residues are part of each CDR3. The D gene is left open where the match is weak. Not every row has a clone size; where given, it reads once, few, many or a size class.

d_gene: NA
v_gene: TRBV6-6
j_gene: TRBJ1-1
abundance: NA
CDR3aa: CASSYLLGDTEAFF
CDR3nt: TGTGCCAGCAGTTACCTCCTAGGGGACACTGAAGCTTTCTTT

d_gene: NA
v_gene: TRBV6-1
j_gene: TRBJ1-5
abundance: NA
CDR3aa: CASKTGLGNQPQHF
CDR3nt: TGTGCCAGCAAAACGGGATTGGGCAATCAGCCCCAGCATTTT

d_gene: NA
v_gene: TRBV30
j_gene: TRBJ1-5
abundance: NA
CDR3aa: CAWSVQDGQPQHF
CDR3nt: TGTGCCTGGAGTGTTCAGGATGGGCAGCCCCAGCATTTT

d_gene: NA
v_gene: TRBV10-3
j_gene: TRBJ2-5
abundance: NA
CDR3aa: CASMGGETQYF
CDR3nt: TGTGCCAGCATGGGGGGAGAGACCCAGTACTTC

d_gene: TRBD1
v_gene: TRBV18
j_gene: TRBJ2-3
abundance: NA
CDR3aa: CASSLGQGITDTQYF
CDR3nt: TGTGCCAGCTCACTTGGACAGGGAATCACAGATACGCAGTATTTT

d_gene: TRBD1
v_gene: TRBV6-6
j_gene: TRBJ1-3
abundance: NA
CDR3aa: CASSHRDRAGNTIYF
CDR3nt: TGTGCCAGCAGTCACCGGGACAGGGCTGGAAACACCATATATTTT

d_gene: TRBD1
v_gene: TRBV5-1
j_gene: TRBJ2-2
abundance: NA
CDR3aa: CASSLDVTGIGGELFF
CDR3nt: TGCGCCAGCAGCTTGGATGTGACAGGGATCGGCGGGGAGCTGTTTTTT

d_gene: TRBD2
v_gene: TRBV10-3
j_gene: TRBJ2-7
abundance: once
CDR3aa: CAISESTSGRARSYEQYF
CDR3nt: TGTGCCATCAGTGAGTCAACTAGCGGGAGGGCCCGTAGCTACGAGCAGTACTTC

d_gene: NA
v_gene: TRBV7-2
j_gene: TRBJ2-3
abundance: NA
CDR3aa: CASSLESGRTDTQYF
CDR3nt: TGTGCCAGCAGCTTAGAATCAGGTCGAACAGATACGCAGTATTTT

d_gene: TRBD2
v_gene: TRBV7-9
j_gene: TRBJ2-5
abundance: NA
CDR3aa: CASCYGGETQYF
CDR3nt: TGTGCCAGCTGTTACGGGGGGGAGACCCAGTACTTC

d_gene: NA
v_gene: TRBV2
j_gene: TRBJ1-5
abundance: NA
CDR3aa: CASSDGNIVRNQPQHF
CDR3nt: TGTGCCAGCAGTGACGGAAATATAGTACGGAATCAGCCCCAGCATTTT

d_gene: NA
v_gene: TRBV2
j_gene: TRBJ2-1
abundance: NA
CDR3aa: CASKWGILSYNEQFF
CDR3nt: TGTGCCAGCAAGTGGGGGATTCTCTCCTACAATGAGCAGTTCTTC

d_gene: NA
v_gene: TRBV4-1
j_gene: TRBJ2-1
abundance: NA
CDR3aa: CASRITWRGPGTYNEQFF
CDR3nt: TGCGCCAGCAGAATAACATGGCGGGGACCAGGAACCTACAATGAGCAGTTCTTC

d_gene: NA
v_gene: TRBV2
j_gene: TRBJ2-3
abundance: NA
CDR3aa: CASSERTTYF
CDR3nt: TGTGCCAGCAGTGAGAGGACTACGTATTTT

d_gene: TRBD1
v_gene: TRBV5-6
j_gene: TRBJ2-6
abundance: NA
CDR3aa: CASSLGDRGSGANVLTF
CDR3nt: TGTGCCAGCAGCCTGGGGGACAGGGGTTCTGGGGCCAACGTCCTGACTTTC

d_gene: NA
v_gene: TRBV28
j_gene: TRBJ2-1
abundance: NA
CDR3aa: CASSLIGGNYNEQFF
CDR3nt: TGTGCCAGCAGCCTTATCGGGGGAAACTACAATGAGCAGTTCTTC

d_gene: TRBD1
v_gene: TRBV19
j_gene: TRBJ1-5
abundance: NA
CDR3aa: CASSARQGIYSNQPQHF
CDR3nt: TGTGCCAGTAGTGCTCGACAGGGAATCTATAGCAATCAGCCCCAGCATTTT

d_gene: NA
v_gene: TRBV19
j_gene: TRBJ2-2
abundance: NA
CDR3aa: CASSSLRQRNTGELFF
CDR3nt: TGTGCCAGTAGCTCCCTTCGACAGCGCAACACCGGGGAGCTGTTTTTT

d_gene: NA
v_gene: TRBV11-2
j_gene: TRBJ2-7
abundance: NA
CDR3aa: CASSLTTVTYEQYF
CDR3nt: TGTGCCAGCAGTTTAACTACAGTAACCTACGAGCAGTACTTC